These T cell receptor beta chains were read from a single sample in a study of tumor and adjacent non-tumor tissue in lung cancer. One entry per CDR3 protein results from TCRdb running MiXCR on the multiplex PCR reads. The sample holds 90,000 to 110,000 distinct CDR3 sequences, 75% seen once. Sequenced material: lung tumor tissue. These receptors originate from a woman in her fifties or sixties with non-small cell lung cancer. Each CDR3 is given with its conserved first and last residue. A D gene is named only where the DNA matches it firmly. Some rows have no size entry. The others give once, few or many, or a class for an expanded clone.

V: TRBV4-3; J: TRBJ1-1; D: NA; size: NA; DNA: TGTGCCAGCAGCCAAACGGGATGTTCAGAAGCTTTCTTT; CDR3: CASSQTGCSEAFF
V: TRBV20-1; J: TRBJ2-3; D: TRBD2; size: few; DNA: TGCAGTGTTGGACTAGGGGAAGGGTCTGATACGCAGTATTTT; CDR3: CSVGLGEGSDTQYF
V: TRBV28; J: TRBJ1-5; D: NA; size: NA; DNA: TGTGCCAGCAGTTCTTCAGGGAGCAATCAGCCCCAGCATTTT; CDR3: CASSSSGSNQPQHF
V: TRBV29-1; J: TRBJ2-1; D: NA; size: NA; DNA: TGTAGTGTTGGAGGGTTGAGGGGGGTTTATGAGCACTTCTTC; CDR3: CSVGGLRGVYEHFF
V: TRBV7-9; J: TRBJ2-3; D: NA; size: NA; DNA: TGTGCCAGCAGTTCTTCAGCGATTGCGACAGATACGCAGTATTTT; CDR3: CASSSSAIATDTQYF
V: TRBV29-1; J: TRBJ1-2; D: NA; size: NA; DNA: TGCAGCGTTGGTTTGTGGGAGGTCGACTATGGCTTCACTTTC; CDR3: CSVGLWEVDYGFTF
V: TRBV12-3/TRBV12-4; J: TRBJ1-2; D: NA; size: NA; DNA: TGTGCCAGCAGTTTAGTCCGTTCTAACTATGGCTACACCTTC; CDR3: CASSLVRSNYGYTF
V: TRBV5-1; J: TRBJ1-1; D: NA; size: NA; DNA: TGCGCCAGCAACTCGCTGATAAGCATGAACATTGAAGCTTTCTTT; CDR3: CASNSLISMNIEAFF
V: TRBV6-1; J: TRBJ1-5; D: NA; size: NA; DNA: TGTGCCAGAAGAAGCAACAGGGACGGTCGGCCCCAATATTTT; CDR3: CARRSNRDGRPQYF
V: TRBV5-6; J: TRBJ2-1; D: NA; size: many; DNA: TGTGCCAGCAGCCCCGGCCTGAGCTCCTACAATGAGCAGTTCTTC; CDR3: CASSPGLSSYNEQFF
V: TRBV29-1; J: TRBJ2-4; D: NA; size: many; DNA: TGCAGCGTATCGATGGGCGGAATAGGCAAAAACATTCAGTACTTC; CDR3: CSVSMGGIGKNIQYF
V: TRBV11-2; J: TRBJ1-6; D: NA; size: NA; DNA: TGTCTCAGCAGCTTAGAAGCAAGTAATTCACCCCTCCAATTT; CDR3: CLSSLEASNSPLQF
V: TRBV4-1; J: TRBJ2-1; D: TRBD2; size: NA; DNA: TGCGCCAGCAGCCGCCCGGCTAGCGGGGGGGCCGATGAGCAGTTCTTC; CDR3: CASSRPASGGADEQFF
V: TRBV20-1; J: TRBJ2-3; D: NA; size: NA; DNA: TGCAGTGTTGGTGCAGATACGCAGTATTTT; CDR3: CSVGADTQYF
V: TRBV11-3; J: TRBJ2-3; D: NA; size: NA; DNA: TGTGCTAGCAGCCTCGCCGGGCAGGGTGGTCATACGCAGTATTTT; CDR3: CASSLAGQGGHTQYF
V: TRBV11-2; J: TRBJ1-6; D: TRBD1; size: NA; DNA: TGTACCAGCAGCTTAGATATTGCAGGGGGGAGACCCCTCCACTTT; CDR3: CTSSLDIAGGRPLHF
V: TRBV11-3; J: TRBJ2-5; D: NA; size: NA; DNA: TGTGCCAGCAGCTTAAGGCTGGGCCCAGGGATGGGGACCCAGTACTTC; CDR3: CASSLRLGPGMGTQYF
V: TRBV11-3; J: TRBJ2-2; D: NA; size: NA; DNA: TGTGCCAGCGGCCCAAGGCACAACAACACCGGGGAGCTGTTTTTT; CDR3: CASGPRHNNTGELFF
V: TRBV19; J: TRBJ1-5; D: NA; size: few; DNA: TGTGCCAGTAGTATCAAAGGGGGCAATCAGCCCCAGCATTTT; CDR3: CASSIKGGNQPQHF
V: TRBV6-2/TRBV6-3; J: TRBJ2-7; D: NA; size: NA; DNA: TGTGCCAGCAGCAGGGGATGGGGACCTTACGAGCAATACTTC; CDR3: CASSRGWGPYEQYF
V: TRBV5-6; J: TRBJ2-3; D: TRBD2; size: NA; DNA: TGTGCCAGCAGCACGCTCGGCGGGAGCGTAGATACGCTGTATTTT; CDR3: CASSTLGGSVDTLYF
V: TRBV20-1; J: TRBJ2-3; D: TRBD2; size: NA; DNA: TGCAATGTTAGAGATCAGTTAGCGGGTGCTTCCACAGATACACAGTATTTT; CDR3: CNVRDQLAGASTDTQYF
V: TRBV11-3; J: TRBJ1-1; D: NA; size: NA; DNA: TGTGCCAGCAGCATAGATTCGGGGTGTGGCACTGAAGCTTTCTTT; CDR3: CASSIDSGCGTEAFF
V: TRBV11-2; J: TRBJ2-2; D: NA; size: NA; DNA: TGTGCCATCAGTTTAGTTCAAACCGGGGAGCTGTTTTTT; CDR3: CAISLVQTGELFF
V: TRBV20-1; J: TRBJ2-2; D: NA; size: NA; DNA: TGCAGTCCTAGAACCACAGGTCGGGACACCGGGGAGCTGTTTTTT; CDR3: CSPRTTGRDTGELFF
V: TRBV20-1; J: TRBJ2-5; D: TRBD2; size: many; DNA: TGCAGTGCTAGAGGCCCGACTAGCGGGAGGGGGGAGACCCAGTACTTC; CDR3: CSARGPTSGRGETQYF
V: TRBV29-1; J: TRBJ2-1; D: NA; size: NA; DNA: TGCAGTGTTGACTACGGCCACGCGGGTGAGCATTTCTTC; CDR3: CSVDYGHAGEHFF
V: TRBV11-2; J: TRBJ1-1; D: TRBD1; size: NA; DNA: TGTGCCAGCAAACGGGACAGGCTTAGGGGGAACACTGAAGCTATCTTT; CDR3: CASKRDRLRGNTEAIF
V: TRBV11-2; J: TRBJ2-1; D: TRBD1; size: NA; DNA: TGTGTCGGCAGCTTATCCACCGGGACAGCCGAGCAGTTCTTC; CDR3: CVGSLSTGTAEQFF
V: TRBV11-2; J: TRBJ2-1; D: NA; size: NA; DNA: TGTGCCAGCAGCTTAGGCTACACGATCGATGAGCAGTTCTTC; CDR3: CASSLGYTIDEQFF
V: TRBV6-2/TRBV6-3; J: TRBJ2-7; D: NA; size: NA; DNA: TGTCCCAGCACTTACTCGATAGGCCCGGGCGAGCAGTACTTC; CDR3: CPSTYSIGPGEQYF
V: TRBV20-1; J: TRBJ2-3; D: NA; size: many; DNA: TGCAGTGCGCACGGTAGCGTGCTCACAGATACGCAGTATTTT; CDR3: CSAHGSVLTDTQYF
V: TRBV6-1; J: TRBJ2-7; D: NA; size: NA; DNA: TGTGCCAGCAGTGGGCAGGATAGGGGATCCGAGCAATACTTC; CDR3: CASSGQDRGSEQYF
V: TRBV20-1; J: TRBJ2-3; D: NA; size: NA; DNA: TGCATTGTAAAAGGGGAAAGCACAGAAACGCAGTATTTT; CDR3: CIVKGESTETQYF
V: TRBV5-1; J: TRBJ2-1; D: NA; size: once; DNA: TGCGCCAGCAGCTTGGTGGGTCCCTCATCCAATGAGCAGTTCTTC; CDR3: CASSLVGPSSNEQFF
V: TRBV20-1; J: TRBJ2-7; D: TRBD2; size: few; DNA: TGCAATGCAGGCGGGGGGCGAGGGGACGTGCAGTACTTC; CDR3: CNAGGGRGDVQYF
V: TRBV11-2; J: TRBJ2-7; D: NA; size: NA; DNA: TGTGCCAGCAGCTTATACGGCTCCGAGCAGTATTTC; CDR3: CASSLYGSEQYF
V: TRBV20-1; J: TRBJ1-1; D: NA; size: once; DNA: TGCAATGCTATGAGGGCCAGAAGGGTAACGAACACTCAAGCTTTCTTT; CDR3: CNAMRARRVTNTQAFF
V: TRBV4-3; J: TRBJ1-1; D: NA; size: NA; DNA: TGCTCCAGCAGCCAACGTAAGGGCACTGAAGCTTTCTTT; CDR3: CSSSQRKGTEAFF
V: TRBV6-4; J: TRBJ2-1; D: TRBD2; size: NA; DNA: TGTGCCAGCAATGATCGGGGGGGAGACTACAATGAGCAGTCCTTC; CDR3: CASNDRGGDYNEQSF
V: TRBV12-3/TRBV12-4; J: TRBJ1-5; D: TRBD1; size: few; DNA: TGTGCCAGCAGTTTTGGGGACAGGGGCACAGATGCGCAGCATTTT; CDR3: CASSFGDRGTDAQHF
V: TRBV6-1; J: TRBJ1-2; D: NA; size: many; DNA: TGTGCCAGCAGTGAAGCGTCAGGTCGGGGGAGTGGCTACACCTTC; CDR3: CASSEASGRGSGYTF
V: TRBV6-2/TRBV6-3; J: TRBJ1-2; D: NA; size: NA; DNA: TGTGCCAGCAGACCCCGGGACTTGAACCTCTATGTCTACACATTC; CDR3: CASRPRDLNLYVYTF
V: TRBV29-1; J: TRBJ2-5; D: TRBD1; size: NA; DNA: TGCAGCGTGGGACAGGGCGGCGAGACCAAGTACTTC; CDR3: CSVGQGGETKYF
V: TRBV11-3; J: TRBJ2-1; D: NA; size: NA; DNA: TGTGCCAGCAGCTTAGGCCCACTAGCACTAACCTACAATGAACAGTTCTTT; CDR3: CASSLGPLALTYNEQFF
V: TRBV7-9; J: TRBJ1-4; D: TRBD1; size: NA; DNA: TGTGCCAGCAGCCCAAGAGGTGGACAGGAGACGGGTAAAAAACTGTTTTTT; CDR3: CASSPRGGQETGKKLFF
V: TRBV11-2; J: TRBJ1-6; D: NA; size: NA; DNA: TGTGCCTGCTGCATAGAAGCAAGTAATTCACCCCTCCACTTT; CDR3: CACCIEASNSPLHF
V: TRBV30; J: TRBJ2-3; D: TRBD2; size: NA; DNA: TGTGCCTGGTCAGGACTAGCGGGAAATACGCAGTATTTT; CDR3: CAWSGLAGNTQYF
V: TRBV11-2; J: TRBJ2-3; D: TRBD1; size: once; DNA: TGTGCCAGCAGCCTAGGGACAGGGGGAACGGATACACATTTTTTT; CDR3: CASSLGTGGTDTHFF
V: TRBV28; J: TRBJ1-1; D: NA; size: NA; DNA: TGTGCCAGCAGATTACGACGGAGGAACACTGAAGCTTTCTTT; CDR3: CASRLRRRNTEAFF
V: TRBV20-1; J: TRBJ1-2; D: TRBD1; size: NA; DNA: TGCACTACTAGTTCGGACAGGGGGCGCAGCTATGGCTACACCTTC; CDR3: CTTSSDRGRSYGYTF
V: TRBV7-2; J: TRBJ2-3; D: NA; size: NA; DNA: TGTGCTAGCAGCCTTACTTGCGTCCCAGATACGCAGTATTTT; CDR3: CASSLTCVPDTQYF
V: TRBV4-3; J: TRBJ2-6; D: NA; size: NA; DNA: TGCGCCAGCAGCCGTCTACAGGGTGATGGGGCCAACGTCATGACTTTC; CDR3: CASSRLQGDGANVMTF
V: TRBV20-1; J: TRBJ2-1; D: NA; size: NA; DNA: TGCAATGCTAGAGATTTGAGGGCTGAGCAGTGTTTC; CDR3: CNARDLRAEQCF